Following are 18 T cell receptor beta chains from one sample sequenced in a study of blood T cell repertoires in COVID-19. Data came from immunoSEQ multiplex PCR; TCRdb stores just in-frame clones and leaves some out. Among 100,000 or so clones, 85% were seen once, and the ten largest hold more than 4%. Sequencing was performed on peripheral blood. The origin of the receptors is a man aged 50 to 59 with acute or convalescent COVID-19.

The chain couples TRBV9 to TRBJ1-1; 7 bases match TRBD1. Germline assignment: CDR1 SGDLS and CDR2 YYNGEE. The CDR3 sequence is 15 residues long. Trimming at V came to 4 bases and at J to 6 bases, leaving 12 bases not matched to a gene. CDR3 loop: CASSKYQGGGSEAFF. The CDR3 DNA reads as TGTGCCAGCAGCAAGTACCAGGGGGGTGGCTCTGAAGCTTTCTTT.

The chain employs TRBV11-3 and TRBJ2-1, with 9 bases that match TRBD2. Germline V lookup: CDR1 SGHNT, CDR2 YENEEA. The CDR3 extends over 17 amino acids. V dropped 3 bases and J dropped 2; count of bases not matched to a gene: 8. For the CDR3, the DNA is TGTGCCAGCAGCTTTCGACTACAGCGGGAGGCCTACAATGAGCAGTTCTTC. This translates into CASSFRLQREAYNEQFF.

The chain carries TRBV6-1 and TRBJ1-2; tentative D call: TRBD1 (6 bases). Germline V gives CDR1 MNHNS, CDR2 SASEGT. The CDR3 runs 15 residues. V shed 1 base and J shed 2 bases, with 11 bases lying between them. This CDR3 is CASSEVMGANYGYTF. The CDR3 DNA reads TGTGCCAGCAGTGAAGTCATGGGGGCGAACTATGGCTACACCTTC.

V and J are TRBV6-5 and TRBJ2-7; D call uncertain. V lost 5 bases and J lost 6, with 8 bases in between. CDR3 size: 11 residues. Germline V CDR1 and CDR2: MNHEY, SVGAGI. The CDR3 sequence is CASSPLREQYF. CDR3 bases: TGTGCCAGCAGTCCTCTGCGCGAGCAGTACTTC.

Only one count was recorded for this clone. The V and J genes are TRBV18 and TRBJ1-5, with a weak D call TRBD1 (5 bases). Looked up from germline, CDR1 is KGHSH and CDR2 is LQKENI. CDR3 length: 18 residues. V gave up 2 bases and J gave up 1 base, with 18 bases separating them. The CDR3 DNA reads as TGTGCCAGCTCACCATTCCGGAGTTCCCGGACAAGCAATCAGCCCCAGCATTTT. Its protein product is CASSPFRSSRTSNQPQHF.

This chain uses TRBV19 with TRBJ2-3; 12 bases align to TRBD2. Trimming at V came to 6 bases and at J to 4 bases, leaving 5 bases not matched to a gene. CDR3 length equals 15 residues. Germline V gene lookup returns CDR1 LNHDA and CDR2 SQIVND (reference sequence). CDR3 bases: TGTGCCAGTAGGGTACTAGCGGGAGGCCCAGATACGCAGTATTTT. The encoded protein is CASRVLAGGPDTQYF.

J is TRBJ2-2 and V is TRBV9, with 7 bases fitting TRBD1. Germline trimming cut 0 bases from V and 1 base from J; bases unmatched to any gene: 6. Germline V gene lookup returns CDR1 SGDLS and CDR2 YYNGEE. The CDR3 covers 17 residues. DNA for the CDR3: TGTGCCAGCAGCGTAGCGGGACAGCCCCGGAACACCGGGGAGCTGTTTTTT. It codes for CASSVAGQPRNTGELFF.

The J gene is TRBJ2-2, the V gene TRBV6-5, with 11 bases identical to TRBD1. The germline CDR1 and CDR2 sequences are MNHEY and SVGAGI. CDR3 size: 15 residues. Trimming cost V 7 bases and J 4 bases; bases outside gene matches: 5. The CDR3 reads CASNAGTGGTGELFF. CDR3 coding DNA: TGTGCCAGCAATGCCGGGACAGGGGGCACCGGGGAGCTGTTTTTT.

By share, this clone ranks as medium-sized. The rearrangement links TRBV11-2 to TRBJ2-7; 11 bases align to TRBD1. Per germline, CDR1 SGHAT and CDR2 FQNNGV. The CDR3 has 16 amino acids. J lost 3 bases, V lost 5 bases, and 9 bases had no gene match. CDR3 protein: CASSVHGQGAFYEQYF. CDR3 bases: TGTGCCAGCAGCGTACACGGACAGGGGGCTTTCTACGAGCAGTACTTC.

CDR3 DNA sequence: TGTGCCAGCAGCTTGGGACAGGGGGCTACCAAAAACATTCAGTACTTC. Protein product: CASSLGQGATKNIQYF. V and J are TRBV5-4 and TRBJ2-4, with 10 positions matching TRBD1. From germline, CDR1 is SGHNT and CDR2 YYREEE (reference sequence). CDR3 length: 16 amino acids. With 0 bases clipped from V and 2 bases from J, the junction kept 2 bases outside the gene matches.

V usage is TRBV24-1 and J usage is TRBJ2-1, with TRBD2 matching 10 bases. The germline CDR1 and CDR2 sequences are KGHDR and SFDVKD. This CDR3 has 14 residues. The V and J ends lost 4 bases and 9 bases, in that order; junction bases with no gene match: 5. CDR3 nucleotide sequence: TGTGCCACCAGTGAAATAGCGGGAGGAGCTGAGCAGTTCTTC. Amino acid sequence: CATSEIAGGAEQFF.

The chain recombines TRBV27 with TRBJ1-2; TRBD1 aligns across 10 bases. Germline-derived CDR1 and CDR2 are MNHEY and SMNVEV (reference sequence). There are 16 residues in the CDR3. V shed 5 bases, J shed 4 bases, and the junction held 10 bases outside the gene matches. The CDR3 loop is CASSIRQGAWAYGYTF. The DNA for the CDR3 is TGTGCCAGCAGTATCCGACAGGGGGCCTGGGCCTATGGCTACACCTTC.

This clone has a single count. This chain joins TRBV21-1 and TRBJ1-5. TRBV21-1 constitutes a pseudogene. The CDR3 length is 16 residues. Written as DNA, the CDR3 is TGTGCCAGCAGCGAAGCCTACGGGGGTAGATATCAGCCCCAGCATTTT. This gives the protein CASSEAYGGRYQPQHF.

Written as DNA, the CDR3 is TGTGCCAGCAGCCCTCGGGGGGCCAGGGACGAGCAGTACTTC. It yields the protein CASSPRGARDEQYF. The V and J genes are TRBV9 and TRBJ2-7, with D tentatively TRBD2 (7 bases). Germline V gene data show CDR1 as SGDLS and CDR2 as YYNGEE. This CDR3 has 14 residues. The V end lost 4 bases, the J end lost 5 bases, and 16 bases lay between the germline ends.

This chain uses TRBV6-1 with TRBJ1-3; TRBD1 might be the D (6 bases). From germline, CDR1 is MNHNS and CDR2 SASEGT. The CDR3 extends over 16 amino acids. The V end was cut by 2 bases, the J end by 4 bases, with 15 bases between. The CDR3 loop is CASSENSVTGGNTIYF. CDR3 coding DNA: TGTGCCAGCAGTGAAAATTCGGTGACAGGCGGAAACACCATATATTTT.

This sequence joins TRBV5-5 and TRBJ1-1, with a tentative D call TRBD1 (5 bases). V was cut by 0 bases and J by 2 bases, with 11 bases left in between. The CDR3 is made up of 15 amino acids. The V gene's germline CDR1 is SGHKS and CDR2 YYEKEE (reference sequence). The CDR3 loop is CASSLAKQVNTEAFF. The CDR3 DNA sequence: TGTGCCAGCAGCTTGGCCAAACAGGTCAACACTGAAGCTTTCTTT.

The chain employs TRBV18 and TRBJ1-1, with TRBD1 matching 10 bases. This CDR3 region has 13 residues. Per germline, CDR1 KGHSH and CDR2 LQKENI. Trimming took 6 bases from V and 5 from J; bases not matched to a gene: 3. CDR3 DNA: TGTGCCAGCTCCCGACAGGGGGCGACTGAAGCTTTCTTT. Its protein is CASSRQGATEAFF.

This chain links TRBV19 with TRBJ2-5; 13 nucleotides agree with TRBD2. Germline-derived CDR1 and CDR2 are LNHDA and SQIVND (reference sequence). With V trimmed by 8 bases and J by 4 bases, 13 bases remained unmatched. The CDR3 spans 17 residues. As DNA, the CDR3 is TGTGCCAGTTCCTATGGACTAGCGGGAGCCGCGGGAGAGACCCAGTACTTC. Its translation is CASSYGLAGAAGETQYF.